This T cell receptor (beta chain) was retrieved from a study of cytomegalovirus exposure and HLA in healthy donors. Whole-study results and caveats: A later analysis by the authors found several of the most significant clusters apparently linked to common viral pathogens. Previous analysis showed most TCR beta V segments were productive about 90% or about 30% of the time.

PCR was performed using 60 Vbeta and 13 Jbeta primers. The protocol was immunoSEQ multiplex PCR, while the TCRdb copy is restricted to in-frame clones and leaves out a portion. The sample contains roughly 86,000 clones, over 60% of which appear only once. V lost 6 bases and J lost 1, with 15 bases in between. The CDR3 spans 15 residues. Germline V gene data show CDR1 as ENHRY and CDR2 as SYGVKD. This clone was observed a few times. Its matching antigen is unknown. This TCR was sampled from a female donor in good health and CMV-seronegative. The sequencing input was PBMCs. The chain joins TRBV10-3 to TRBJ1-1; TRBD1 is a possible D gene (5 bases). The CDR3 loop is CAISEQDPSNTEAFF. In DNA form, the CDR3 reads TGTGCCATCAGCGAACAGGACCCTTCGAACACTGAAGCTTTCTTT.